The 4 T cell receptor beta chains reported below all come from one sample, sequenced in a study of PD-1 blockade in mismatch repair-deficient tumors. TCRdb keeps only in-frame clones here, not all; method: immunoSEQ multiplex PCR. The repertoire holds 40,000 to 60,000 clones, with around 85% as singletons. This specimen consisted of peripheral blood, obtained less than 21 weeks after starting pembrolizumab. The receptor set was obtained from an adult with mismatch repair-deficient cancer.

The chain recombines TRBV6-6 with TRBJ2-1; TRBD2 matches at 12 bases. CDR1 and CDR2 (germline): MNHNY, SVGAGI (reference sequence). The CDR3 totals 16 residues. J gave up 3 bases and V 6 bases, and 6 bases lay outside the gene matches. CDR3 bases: TGTGCCAGCAGCCCAGGACTAGCGGGATACTACAATGAGCAGTTCTTC. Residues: CASSPGLAGYYNEQFF.

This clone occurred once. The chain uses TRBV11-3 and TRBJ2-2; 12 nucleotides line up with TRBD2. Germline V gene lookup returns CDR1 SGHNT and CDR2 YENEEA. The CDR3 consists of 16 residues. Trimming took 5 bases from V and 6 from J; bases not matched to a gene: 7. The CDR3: CASSPRLAGGAGELFF. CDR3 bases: TGTGCCAGCAGCCCCCGGCTAGCGGGAGGGGCCGGGGAGCTGTTTTTT. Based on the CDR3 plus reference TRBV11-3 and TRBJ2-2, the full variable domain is EAGVVQSPRYKIIEKKQPVAFWCNPISGHNTLYWYLQNLGQGPELLIRYENEEAVDDSQLPKDRFSAERLKGVDSTLKIQPAELGDSAVYLCASSPRLAGGAGELFFGEGSRLTVL.

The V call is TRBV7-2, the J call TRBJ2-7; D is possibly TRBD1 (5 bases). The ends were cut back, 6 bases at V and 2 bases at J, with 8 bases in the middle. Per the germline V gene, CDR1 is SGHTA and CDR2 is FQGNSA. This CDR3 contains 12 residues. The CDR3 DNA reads TGTGCCAGCAGTCCAGGGACCTACGAGCAGTACTTC. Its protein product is CASSPGTYEQYF. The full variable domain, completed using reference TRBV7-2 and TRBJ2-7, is GAGVSQSPSNKVTEKGKDVELRCDPISGHTALYWYRQSLGQGLEFLIYFQGNSAPDKSGLPSDRFSAERTGGSVSTLTIQRTQQEDSAVYLCASSPGTYEQYFGPGTRLTVT.

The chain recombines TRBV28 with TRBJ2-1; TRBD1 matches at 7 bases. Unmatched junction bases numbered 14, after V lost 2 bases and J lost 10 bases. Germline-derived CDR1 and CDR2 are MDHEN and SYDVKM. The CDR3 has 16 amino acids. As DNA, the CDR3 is TGTGCCAGCAGTTTACCTCGACAGGGCTCAGGCCGCGAGCAGTTCTTC. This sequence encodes CASSLPRQGSGREQFF.